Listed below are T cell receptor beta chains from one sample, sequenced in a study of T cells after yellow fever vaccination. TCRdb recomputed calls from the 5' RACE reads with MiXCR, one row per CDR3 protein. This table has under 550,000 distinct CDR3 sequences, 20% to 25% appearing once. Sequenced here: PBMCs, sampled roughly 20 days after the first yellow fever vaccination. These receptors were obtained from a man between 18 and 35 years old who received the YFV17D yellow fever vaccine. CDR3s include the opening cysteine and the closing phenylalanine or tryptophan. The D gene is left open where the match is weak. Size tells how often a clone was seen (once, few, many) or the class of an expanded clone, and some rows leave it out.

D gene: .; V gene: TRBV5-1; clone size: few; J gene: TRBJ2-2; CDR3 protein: CASSLARGADTGELFF; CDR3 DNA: TGCGCCAGCAGCTTGGCAAGGGGCGCGGACACCGGGGAGCTGTTTTTT
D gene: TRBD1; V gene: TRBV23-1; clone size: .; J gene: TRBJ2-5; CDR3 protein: CARPPITRDRGSEETQYF; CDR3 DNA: TGCGCCAGACCACCCATCACAAGGGACAGGGGGTCAGAAGAGACCCAGTACTTC
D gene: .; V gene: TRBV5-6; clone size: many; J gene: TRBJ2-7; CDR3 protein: CASSLRDNYEQYF; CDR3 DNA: TGTGCCAGCAGCCTCCGGGACAACTACGAGCAGTACTTC
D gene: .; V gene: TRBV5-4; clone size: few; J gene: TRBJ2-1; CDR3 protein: CASSQKLGVNEQFF; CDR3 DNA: TGTGCCAGCAGCCAAAAACTAGGTGTCAATGAGCAGTTCTTC
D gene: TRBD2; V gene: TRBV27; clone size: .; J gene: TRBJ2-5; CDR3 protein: CASSLRIAGEETQYF; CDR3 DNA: TGTGCCAGCAGTTTACGGATAGCGGGGGAAGAGACCCAGTACTTC
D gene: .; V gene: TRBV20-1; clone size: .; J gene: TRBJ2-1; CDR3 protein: CSAQDSSSYNEQFF; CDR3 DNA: TGCAGTGCTCAGGACAGCAGCTCCTACAATGAGCAGTTCTTC
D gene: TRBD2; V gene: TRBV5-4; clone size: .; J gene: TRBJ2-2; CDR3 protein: CASSSGLAGPYGELFF; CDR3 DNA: TGTGCCAGCAGCTCCGGACTAGCGGGGCCCTACGGGGAGCTGTTTTTT
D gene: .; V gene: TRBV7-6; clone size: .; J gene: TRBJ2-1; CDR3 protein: CASSFLAGAKPNYNEQFF; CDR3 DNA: TGTGCCAGCAGCTTTCTGGCGGGGGCCAAACCGAACTACAATGAGCAGTTCTTC
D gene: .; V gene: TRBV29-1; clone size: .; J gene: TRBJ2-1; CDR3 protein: CSVVPPLYLNEQFF; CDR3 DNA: TGCAGCGTTGTTCCCCCGCTGTACCTCAATGAGCAGTTCTTC
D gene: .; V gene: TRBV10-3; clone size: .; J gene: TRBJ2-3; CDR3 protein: CAISGGPLTSTDTQYF; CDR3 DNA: TGTGCCATCAGCGGGGGGCCCTTAACTAGCACAGATACGCAGTATTTT
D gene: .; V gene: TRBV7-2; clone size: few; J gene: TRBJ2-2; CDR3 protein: CASSTTGFWELFF; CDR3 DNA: TGTGCCAGCAGCACTACAGGGTTCTGGGAGCTGTTTTTT
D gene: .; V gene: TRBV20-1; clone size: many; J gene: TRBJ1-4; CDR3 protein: CSASNEKLFF; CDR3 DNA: TGCAGCGCGTCCAATGAAAAACTGTTTTTT
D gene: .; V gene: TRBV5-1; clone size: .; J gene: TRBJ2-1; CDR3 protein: CASSLEYEQFF; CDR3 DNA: TGCGCCAGCAGCTTGGAGTATGAGCAGTTCTTC
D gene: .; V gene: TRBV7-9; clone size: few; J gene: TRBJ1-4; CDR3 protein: CASSLATSATNEKLFF; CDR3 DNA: TGTGCCAGCAGCCTCGCTACTTCAGCAACTAATGAAAAACTGTTTTTT
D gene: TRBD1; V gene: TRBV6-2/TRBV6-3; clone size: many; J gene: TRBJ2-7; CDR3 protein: CASSHLGQAYEQYF; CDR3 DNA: TGTGCCAGCAGTCACCTGGGACAGGCCTACGAGCAGTACTTC
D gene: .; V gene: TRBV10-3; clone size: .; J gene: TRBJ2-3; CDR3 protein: CAISERGPTDTQYF; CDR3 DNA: TGTGCCATCAGTGAACGGGGGCCCACAGATACGCAGTATTTT
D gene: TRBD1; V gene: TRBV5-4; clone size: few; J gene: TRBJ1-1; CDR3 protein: CASSAQGEGGAFF; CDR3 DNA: TGTGCCAGCAGCGCCCAGGGGGAAGGAGGAGCTTTCTTT
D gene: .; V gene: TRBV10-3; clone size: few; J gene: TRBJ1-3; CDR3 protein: CAISEVGNTIYF; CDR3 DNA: TGTGCCATCAGTGAGGTTGGAAACACCATATATTTT
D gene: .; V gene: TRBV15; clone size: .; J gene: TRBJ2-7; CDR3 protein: CATSSSLSYEQYF; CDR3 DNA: TGTGCCACCAGCAGTAGTCTTTCCTACGAGCAGTACTTC
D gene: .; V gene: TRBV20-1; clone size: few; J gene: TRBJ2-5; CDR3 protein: CSARDLTGTETQYF; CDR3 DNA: TGCAGTGCTAGAGATCTTACGGGAACGGAGACCCAGTACTTC
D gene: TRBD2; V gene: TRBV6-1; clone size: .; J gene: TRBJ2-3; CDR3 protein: CASSAGLGGTDTQYF; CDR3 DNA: TGTGCCAGCAGCGCGGGACTAGGGGGCACAGATACGCAGTATTTT
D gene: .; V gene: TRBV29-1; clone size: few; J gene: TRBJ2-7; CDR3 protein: CSVGPSATYEQYF; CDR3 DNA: TGCAGCGTTGGACCTAGTGCGACCTACGAGCAGTACTTC
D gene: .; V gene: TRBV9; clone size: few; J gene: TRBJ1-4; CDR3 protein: CASSVASDSNEKLFF; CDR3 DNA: TGTGCCAGCAGCGTAGCCTCTGACAGTAATGAAAAACTGTTTTTT
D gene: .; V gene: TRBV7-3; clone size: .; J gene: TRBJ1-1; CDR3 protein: CASSPDTALNTEAFF; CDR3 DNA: TGTGCCAGCAGCCCCGACACTGCATTGAACACTGAAGCTTTCTTT
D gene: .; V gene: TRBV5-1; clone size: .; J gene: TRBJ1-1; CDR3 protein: CASSSAAYSNTEAFF; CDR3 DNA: TGCGCCAGCAGCTCGGCAGCCTATTCGAACACTGAAGCTTTCTTT
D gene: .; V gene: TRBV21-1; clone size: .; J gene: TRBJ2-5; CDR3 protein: CASSLRGGVGETQYF; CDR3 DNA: TGTGCCAGCAGCTTACGCGGGGGGGTGGGGGAGACCCAGTACTTC
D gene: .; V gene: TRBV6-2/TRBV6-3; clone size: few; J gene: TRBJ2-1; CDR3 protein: CASSYSVLEGNEQFF; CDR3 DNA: TGTGCCAGCAGTTACTCGGTCCTCGAGGGAAATGAGCAGTTCTTC
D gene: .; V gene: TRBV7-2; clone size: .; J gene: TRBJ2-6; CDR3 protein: CASRLGGSGANVLTF; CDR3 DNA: TGTGCCAGCAGACTAGGGGGTTCTGGGGCCAACGTCCTGACTTTC
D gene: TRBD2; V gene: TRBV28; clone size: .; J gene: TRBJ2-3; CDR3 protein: CASSSGTRIRYF; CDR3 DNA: TGTGCCAGCAGTTCGGGGACTAGGATACGGTATTTT
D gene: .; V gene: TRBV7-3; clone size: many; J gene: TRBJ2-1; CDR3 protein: CASSIDGRVGYNEQFF; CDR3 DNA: TGTGCCAGCAGCATTGACGGACGGGTGGGATACAATGAGCAGTTCTTC
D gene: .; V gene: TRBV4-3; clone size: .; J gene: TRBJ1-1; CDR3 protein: CASSQDTGSAAFF; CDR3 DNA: TGCGCCAGCAGCCAGGACACAGGGAGTGCAGCTTTCTTT
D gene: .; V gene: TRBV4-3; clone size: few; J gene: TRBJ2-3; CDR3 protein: CASSQLGASTDTQYF; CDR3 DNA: TGCGCCAGCAGCCAACTTGGGGCGTCCACAGATACGCAGTATTTT
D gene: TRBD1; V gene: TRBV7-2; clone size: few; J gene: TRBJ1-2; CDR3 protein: CASSAPGQFYGYTF; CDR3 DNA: TGTGCCAGCAGCGCACCGGGACAGTTCTATGGCTACACCTTC
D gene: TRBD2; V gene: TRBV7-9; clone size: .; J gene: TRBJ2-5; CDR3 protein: CASSLGLAGRETQYF; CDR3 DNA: TGTGCCAGCAGCTTAGGGCTAGCGGGACGGGAGACCCAGTACTTC
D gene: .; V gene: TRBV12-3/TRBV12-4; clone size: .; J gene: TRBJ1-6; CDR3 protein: CASVTQANNSPLHF; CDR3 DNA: TGTGCCAGCGTGACCCAGGCAAATAATTCACCCCTCCACTTT
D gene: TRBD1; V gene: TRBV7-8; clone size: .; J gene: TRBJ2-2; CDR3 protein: CASRLRTGRGLRLDTGELFF; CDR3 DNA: TGTGCCAGCAGATTAAGAACAGGCAGGGGGCTGCGTTTAGACACCGGGGAGCTGTTTTTT
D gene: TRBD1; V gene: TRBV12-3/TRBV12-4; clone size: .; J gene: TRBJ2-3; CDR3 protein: CASSLVGQATDTQYF; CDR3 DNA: TGTGCCAGCAGTTTAGTAGGACAGGCCACAGATACGCAGTATTTT
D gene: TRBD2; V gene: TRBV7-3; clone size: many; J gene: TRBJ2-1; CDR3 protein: CASSWGLAGGQTNEQFF; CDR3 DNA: TGTGCCAGCAGCTGGGGACTAGCGGGGGGGCAAACCAATGAGCAGTTCTTC
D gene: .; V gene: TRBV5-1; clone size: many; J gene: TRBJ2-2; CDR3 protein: CASSPRGGNRELFF; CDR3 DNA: TGCGCCAGCAGCCCGCGAGGGGGGAATAGGGAGCTGTTTTTT
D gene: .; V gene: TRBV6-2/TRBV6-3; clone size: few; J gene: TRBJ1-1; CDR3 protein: CASTGPLKAEAFF; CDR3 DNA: TGTGCCAGCACAGGCCCCCTGAAAGCTGAAGCTTTCTTT
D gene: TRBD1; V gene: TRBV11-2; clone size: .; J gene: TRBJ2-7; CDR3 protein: CASSPDTGTGSGEQYF; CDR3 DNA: TGTGCCAGCAGCCCAGATACCGGGACAGGGAGTGGTGAGCAGTACTTC
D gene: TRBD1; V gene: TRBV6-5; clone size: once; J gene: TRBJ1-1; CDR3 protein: CASSYGTGGFDTEAFF; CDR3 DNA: TGTGCCAGCAGTTACGGGACAGGGGGCTTCGACACTGAAGCTTTCTTT
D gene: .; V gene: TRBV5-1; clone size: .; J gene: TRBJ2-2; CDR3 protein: CASSSYDTGELFF; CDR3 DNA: TGCGCCAGCAGCTCCTACGACACCGGGGAGCTGTTTTTT
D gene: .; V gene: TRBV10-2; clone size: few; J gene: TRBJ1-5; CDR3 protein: CASSGLTEGNQPQHF; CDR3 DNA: TGCGCCAGCAGTGGGCTGACAGAAGGCAATCAGCCCCAGCATTTT
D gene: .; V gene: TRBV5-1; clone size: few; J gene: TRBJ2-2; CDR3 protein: CASSLAGTSTGELFF; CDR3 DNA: TGCGCCAGCAGCTTGGCCGGTACATCCACCGGGGAGCTGTTTTTT
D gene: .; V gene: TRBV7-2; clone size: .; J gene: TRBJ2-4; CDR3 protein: CASSLRQTRGIQYF; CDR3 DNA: TGTGCCAGCAGCTTGAGACAGACCAGGGGCATTCAGTACTTC
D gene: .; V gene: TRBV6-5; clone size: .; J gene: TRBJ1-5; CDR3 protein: CASSYSKSNQPQHF; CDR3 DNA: TGTGCCAGCAGTTACTCGAAAAGCAATCAGCCCCAGCATTTT
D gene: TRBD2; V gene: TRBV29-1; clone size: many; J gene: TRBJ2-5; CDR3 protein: CSATSTSGGETQYF; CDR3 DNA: TGCAGCGCGACCTCGACTAGCGGGGGGGAGACCCAGTACTTC
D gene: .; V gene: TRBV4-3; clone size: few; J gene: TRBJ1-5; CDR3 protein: CASSQDQGQPQHF; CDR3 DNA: TGCGCCAGCAGCCAAGATCAGGGTCAGCCCCAGCATTTT
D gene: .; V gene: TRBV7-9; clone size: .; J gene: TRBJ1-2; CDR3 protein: CASSSNSAPYGYTF; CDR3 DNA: TGTGCCAGCAGCTCCAATTCGGCCCCATATGGCTACACCTTC
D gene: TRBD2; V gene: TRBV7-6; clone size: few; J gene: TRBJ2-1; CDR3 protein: CASSLSTSGVEQFF; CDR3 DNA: TGTGCCAGCAGCTTATCTACTAGCGGGGTTGAGCAGTTCTTC
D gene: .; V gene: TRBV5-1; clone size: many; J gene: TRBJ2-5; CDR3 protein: CASRGTGGPQETQYF; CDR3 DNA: TGCGCCAGCAGAGGAACAGGCGGACCTCAAGAGACCCAGTACTTC
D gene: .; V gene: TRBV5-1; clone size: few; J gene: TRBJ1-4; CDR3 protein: CASSLSGATGTLFF; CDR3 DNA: TGCGCCAGCAGCCTCAGTGGGGCTACAGGGACCCTGTTTTTT
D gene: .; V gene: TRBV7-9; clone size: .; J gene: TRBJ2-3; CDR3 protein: CASSWGGGNTDTQYF; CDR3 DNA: TGTGCCAGCAGCTGGGGCGGCGGTAACACAGATACGCAGTATTTT
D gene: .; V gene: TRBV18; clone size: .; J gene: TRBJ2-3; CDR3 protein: CASLMGAWTDTQYF; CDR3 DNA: TGTGCCAGCTTGATGGGCGCCTGGACAGATACGCAGTATTTT
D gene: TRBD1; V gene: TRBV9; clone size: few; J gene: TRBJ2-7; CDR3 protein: CASSHRDSSYEQYF; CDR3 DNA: TGTGCCAGCAGCCACCGGGACAGCTCCTACGAGCAGTACTTC
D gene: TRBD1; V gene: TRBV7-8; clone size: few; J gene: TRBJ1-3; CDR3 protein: CASSLGQLSGNTIYF; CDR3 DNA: TGTGCCAGCAGCTTGGGACAGCTCTCTGGAAACACCATATATTTT
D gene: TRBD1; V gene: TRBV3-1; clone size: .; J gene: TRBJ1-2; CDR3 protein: CASSHRDRIGYTF; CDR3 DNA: TGTGCCAGCAGCCACCGGGACAGAATTGGCTACACCTTC